This T cell receptor (beta chain) was recovered during a study of blood T cells in healthy people across ages. A second 7 to 11 cycle PCR used barcoded and J-beta primers. TCRdb used MiXCR to reprocess the 5' RACE reads, holding one entry per CDR3 protein. The sample consists of around 990,000 distinct CDR3 sequences, roughly two fifths of them appearing once. CDR1 and CDR2 from the germline V gene are SGHVS and FQNEAQ. V was shortened by 2 bases and J by 6 bases, with 13 bases between the two germline ends. The CDR3 runs 14 residues. Isolation recovered at least 6.5 million PBMCs from every sample. The sequenced sample was blood. J is TRBJ1-1 and V is TRBV7-8, with D uncertain. The sequence was collected from a man younger than 35 in good health. CDR3 in DNA: TGTGCCAGCAGCTTAAGTCGTGAAGGCCCTGAAGCTTTCTTT. Its translation is CASSLSREGPEAFF.